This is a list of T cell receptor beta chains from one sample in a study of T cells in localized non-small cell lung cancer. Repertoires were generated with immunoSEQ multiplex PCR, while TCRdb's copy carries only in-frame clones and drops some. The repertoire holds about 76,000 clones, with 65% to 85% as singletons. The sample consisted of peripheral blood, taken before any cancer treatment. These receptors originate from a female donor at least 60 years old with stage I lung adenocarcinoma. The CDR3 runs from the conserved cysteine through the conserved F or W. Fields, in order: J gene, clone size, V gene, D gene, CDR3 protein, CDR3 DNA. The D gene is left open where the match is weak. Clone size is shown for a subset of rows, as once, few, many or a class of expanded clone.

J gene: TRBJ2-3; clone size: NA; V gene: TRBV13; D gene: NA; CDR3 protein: CASSLGFSGRPDTQYF; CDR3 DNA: TGTGCCAGCAGCTTAGGTTTTTCGGGTCGGCCAGATACGCAGTATTTT
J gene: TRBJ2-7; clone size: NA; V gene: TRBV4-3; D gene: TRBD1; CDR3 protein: CASSQEQGAHEQYF; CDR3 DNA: TGCGCCAGCAGCCAAGAACAGGGGGCCCACGAGCAGTACTTC
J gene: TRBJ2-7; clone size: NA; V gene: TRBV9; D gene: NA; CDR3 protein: CASSPRDGAYEQYF; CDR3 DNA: TGTGCCAGCAGCCCCCGGGACGGAGCCTACGAGCAGTACTTC
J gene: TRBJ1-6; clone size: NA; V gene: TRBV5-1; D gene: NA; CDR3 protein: CASSLLGDSPLHF; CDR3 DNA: TGTGCCAGCAGCTTGTTGGGAGATTCACCCCTCCACTTT
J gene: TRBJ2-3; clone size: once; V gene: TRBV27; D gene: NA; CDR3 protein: CASSLAFGTDTQYF; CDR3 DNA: TGTGCCAGCAGTTTAGCCTTCGGCACAGATACGCAGTATTTT
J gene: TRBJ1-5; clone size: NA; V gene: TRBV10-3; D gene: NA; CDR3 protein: CAISDRDNQPQHF; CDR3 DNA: TGTGCCATCAGTGACAGGGACAATCAGCCCCAGCATTTT
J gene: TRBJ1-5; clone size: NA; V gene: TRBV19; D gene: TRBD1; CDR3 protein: CASGGTGGLSGQPQHF; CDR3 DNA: TGTGCCAGCGGTGGGACAGGGGGTTTAAGCGGTCAGCCCCAGCATTTT
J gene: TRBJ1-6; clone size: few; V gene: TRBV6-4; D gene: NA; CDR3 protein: CASSDSPNSPLHF; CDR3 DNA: TGTGCCAGCAGTGACTCCCCTAATTCACCCCTCCACTTT
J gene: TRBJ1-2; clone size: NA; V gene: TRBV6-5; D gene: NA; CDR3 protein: CANRREGYTF; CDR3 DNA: TGTGCAAATCGCCGGGAAGGCTACACCTTC
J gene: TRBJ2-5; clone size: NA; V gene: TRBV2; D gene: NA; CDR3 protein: CASRSAGSQETQYF; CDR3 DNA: TGTGCCAGCAGAAGCGCGGGAAGCCAAGAGACCCAGTACTTC
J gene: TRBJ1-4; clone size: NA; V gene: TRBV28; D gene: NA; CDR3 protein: CASRTTGLTNEKLFF; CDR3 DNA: TGTGCCAGCAGGACAACAGGGCTTACTAATGAAAAACTGTTTTTT
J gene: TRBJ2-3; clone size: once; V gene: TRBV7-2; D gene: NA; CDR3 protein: CASSLKRLRSTDTQYF; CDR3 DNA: TGTGCCAGCAGCCTTAAGCGTCTGCGGAGCACAGATACGCAGTATTTT
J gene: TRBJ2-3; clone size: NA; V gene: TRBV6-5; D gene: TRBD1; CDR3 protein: CASTKGQGTDTQYF; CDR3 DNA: TGTGCCAGCACCAAGGGACAGGGCACAGATACGCAGTATTTT
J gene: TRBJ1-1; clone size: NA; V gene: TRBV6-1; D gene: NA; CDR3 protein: CASSTFDTEAFF; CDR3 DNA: TGTGCCAGCAGTACATTCGACACTGAAGCTTTCTTT
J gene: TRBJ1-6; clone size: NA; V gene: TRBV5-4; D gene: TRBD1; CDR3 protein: CASSLDRGGSPLHF; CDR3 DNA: TGTGCCAGCAGCTTGGACAGGGGCGGTTCACCCCTCCACTTT
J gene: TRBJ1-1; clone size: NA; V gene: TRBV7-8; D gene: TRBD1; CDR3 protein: CASSRLTGGIYEAFF; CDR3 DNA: TGTGCCAGCAGCCGACTGACAGGGGGAATCTACGAAGCTTTCTTT
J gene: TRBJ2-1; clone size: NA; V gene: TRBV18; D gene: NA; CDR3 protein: CASSPLGENEQFF; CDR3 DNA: TGTGCCAGCTCACCACTAGGCGAGAATGAGCAGTTCTTC
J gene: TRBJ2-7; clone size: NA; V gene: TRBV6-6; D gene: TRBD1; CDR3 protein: CASSYHGTGVYEQYF; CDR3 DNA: TGTGCCAGCAGTTACCATGGGACAGGGGTCTACGAGCAGTACTTC
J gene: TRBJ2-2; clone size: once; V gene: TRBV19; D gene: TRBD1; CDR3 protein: CATRDRGTGELFF; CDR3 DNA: TGTGCCACCAGGGACAGGGGGACCGGGGAGCTGTTTTTT
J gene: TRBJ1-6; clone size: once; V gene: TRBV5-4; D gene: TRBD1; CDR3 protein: CASSLRGQGNSPLHF; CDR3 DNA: TGTGCCAGCAGCTTGAGGGGGCAGGGGAATTCACCCCTCCACTTT
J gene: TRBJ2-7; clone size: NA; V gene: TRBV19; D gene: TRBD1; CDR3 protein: CASSGTGVIYEQYF; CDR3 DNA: TGTGCCAGTAGTGGGACAGGGGTTATCTACGAGCAGTACTTC
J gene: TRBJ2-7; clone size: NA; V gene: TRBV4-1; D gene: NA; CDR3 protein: CASSQDPSGYEQYF; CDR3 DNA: TGCGCCAGCAGCCAAGACCCTTCGGGGTACGAGCAGTACTTC
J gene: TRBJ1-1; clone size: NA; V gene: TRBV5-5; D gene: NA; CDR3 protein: CASSLLGNTEAFF; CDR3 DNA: TGTGCCAGCAGCTTGTTGGGGAACACTGAAGCTTTCTTT
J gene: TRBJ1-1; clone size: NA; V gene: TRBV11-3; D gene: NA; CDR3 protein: CASSVDRNTEAFF; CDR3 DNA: TGTGCCAGCAGCGTCGACCGGAACACTGAAGCTTTCTTT
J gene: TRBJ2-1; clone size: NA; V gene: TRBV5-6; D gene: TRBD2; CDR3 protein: CASSSLTSGRDNEQFF; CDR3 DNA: TGTGCCAGCAGCTCCCTAACTAGCGGGAGGGACAATGAGCAGTTCTTC
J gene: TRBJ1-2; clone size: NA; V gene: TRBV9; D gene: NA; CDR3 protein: CASSLNREAGYTF; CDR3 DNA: TGTGCCAGCAGCCTCAACAGGGAGGCTGGCTACACCTTC
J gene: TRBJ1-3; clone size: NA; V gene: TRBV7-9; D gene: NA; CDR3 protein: CATGGTAGNTIYF; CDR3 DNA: TGTGCCACTGGGGGGACGGCTGGAAACACCATATATTTT
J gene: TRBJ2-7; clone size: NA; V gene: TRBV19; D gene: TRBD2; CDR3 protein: CASSISGRGSYEQYF; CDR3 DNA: TGTGCCAGTAGTATCAGCGGGAGGGGATCCTACGAGCAGTACTTC
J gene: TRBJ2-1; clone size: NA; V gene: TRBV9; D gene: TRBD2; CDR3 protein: CASSVPIQSPGTSGENEQFF; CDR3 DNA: TGTGCCAGCAGCGTACCCATACAGAGCCCCGGGACTAGCGGTGAGAATGAGCAGTTCTTC
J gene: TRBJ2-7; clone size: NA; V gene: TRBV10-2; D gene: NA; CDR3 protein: CASSGRVRYEQYF; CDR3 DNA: TGCGCCAGCAGTGGTAGGGTGAGGTACGAGCAGTACTTC
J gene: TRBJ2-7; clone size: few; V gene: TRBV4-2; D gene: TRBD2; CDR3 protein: CASSQVQAGEVEQYF; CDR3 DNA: TGTGCCAGCAGCCAAGTTCAAGCGGGAGAGGTCGAGCAGTACTTC
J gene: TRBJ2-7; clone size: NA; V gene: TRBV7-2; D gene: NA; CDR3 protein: CASSLTSAGATYEQYF; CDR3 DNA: TGTGCCAGCAGCTTAACCTCCGCAGGGGCCACCTACGAGCAGTACTTC
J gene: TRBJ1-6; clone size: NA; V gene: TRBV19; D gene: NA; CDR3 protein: CASSISGTFRTLHF; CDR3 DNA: TGTGCCAGTAGTATATCAGGGACCTTTAGGACCCTCCACTTT
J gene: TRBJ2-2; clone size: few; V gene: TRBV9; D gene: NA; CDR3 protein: CASSVGTSTGTGELFF; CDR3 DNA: TGTGCCAGCAGCGTTGGGACCTCTACCGGAACCGGGGAGCTGTTTTTT
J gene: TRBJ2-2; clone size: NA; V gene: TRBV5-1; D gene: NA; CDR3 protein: CASSLSPSAGGELFF; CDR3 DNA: TGCGCCAGCAGCTTGTCCCCTAGCGCTGGCGGGGAGCTGTTTTTT
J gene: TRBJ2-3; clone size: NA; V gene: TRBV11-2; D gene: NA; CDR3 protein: CASSLASDTQYF; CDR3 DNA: TGTGCCAGCAGCTTAGCCTCAGATACGCAGTATTTT
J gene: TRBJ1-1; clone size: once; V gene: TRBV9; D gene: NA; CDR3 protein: CASSPDGLNTEAFF; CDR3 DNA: TGTGCCAGCAGCCCCGACGGCTTGAACACTGAAGCTTTCTTT
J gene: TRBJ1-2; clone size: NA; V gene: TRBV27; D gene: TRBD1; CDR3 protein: CASSPTGTNYGYTF; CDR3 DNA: TGTGCCAGCAGTCCGACAGGGACTAACTATGGCTACACCTTC
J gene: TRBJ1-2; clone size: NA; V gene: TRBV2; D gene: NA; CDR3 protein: CASSEFNSAGDYGYTF; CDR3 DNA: TGTGCCAGCAGTGAATTCAATTCGGCAGGGGACTATGGCTACACCTTC
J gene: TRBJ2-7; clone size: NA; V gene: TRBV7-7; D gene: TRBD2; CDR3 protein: CASSRGLAPSYEQYF; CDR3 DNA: TGTGCCAGCAGCAGAGGACTAGCGCCCTCCTACGAGCAGTACTTC
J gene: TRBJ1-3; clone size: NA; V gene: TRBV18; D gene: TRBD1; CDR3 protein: CASSPTGQGNTIYF; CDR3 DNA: TGTGCCAGCTCACCGACAGGGCAAGGAAACACCATATATTTT
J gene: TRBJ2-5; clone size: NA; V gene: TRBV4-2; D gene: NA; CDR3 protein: CASSQDLEGIAETQYF; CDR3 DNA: TGTGCCAGCAGCCAAGATCTCGAGGGTATAGCAGAGACCCAGTACTTC
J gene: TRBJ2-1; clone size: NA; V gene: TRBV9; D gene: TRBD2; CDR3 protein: CASSPGTSGGLGDEQFF; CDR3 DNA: TGTGCCAGCAGCCCCGGGACTAGCGGGGGCCTGGGGGATGAGCAGTTCTTC
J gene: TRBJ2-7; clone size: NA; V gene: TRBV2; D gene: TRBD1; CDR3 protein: CASSASTGNEQYF; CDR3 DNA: TGTGCCAGCAGTGCCTCGACAGGGAACGAGCAGTACTTC
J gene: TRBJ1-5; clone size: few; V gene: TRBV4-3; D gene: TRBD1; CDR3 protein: CASSQDSGDRNQPQHF; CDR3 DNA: TGCGCCAGCAGCCAAGATAGTGGGGACAGAAATCAGCCCCAGCATTTT
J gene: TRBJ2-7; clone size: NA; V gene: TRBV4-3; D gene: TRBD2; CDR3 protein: CASSQVISGDPYEQYF; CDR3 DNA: TGCGCCAGCAGCCAAGTAATCAGCGGGGATCCCTACGAGCAGTACTTC
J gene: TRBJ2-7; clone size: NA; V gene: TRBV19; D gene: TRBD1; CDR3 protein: CASSIVGTGKDYEQYF; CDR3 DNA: TGTGCCAGTAGTATAGTAGGGACAGGCAAGGACTACGAGCAGTACTTC
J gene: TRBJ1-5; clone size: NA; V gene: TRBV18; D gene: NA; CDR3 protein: CASSEGAGAQHF; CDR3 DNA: TGTGCCAGCTCCGAAGGGGCAGGGGCCCAGCATTTT
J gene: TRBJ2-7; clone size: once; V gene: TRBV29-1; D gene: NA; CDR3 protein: CSALLVPPYEQYF; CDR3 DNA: TGCAGCGCCCTACTAGTCCCCCCCTACGAGCAGTACTTC
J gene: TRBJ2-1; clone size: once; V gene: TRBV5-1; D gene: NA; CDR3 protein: CASSWGAANEQFF; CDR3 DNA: TGCGCCAGCAGCTGGGGTGCGGCCAATGAGCAGTTCTTC
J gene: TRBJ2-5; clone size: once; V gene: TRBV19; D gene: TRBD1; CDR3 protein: CASSIIQGAKETQYF; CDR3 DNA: TGTGCCAGTAGTATAATCCAGGGGGCGAAAGAGACCCAGTACTTC
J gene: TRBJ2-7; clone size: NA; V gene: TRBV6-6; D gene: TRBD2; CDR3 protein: CASRYPTSGTYEQYF; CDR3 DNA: TGTGCCAGCAGGTACCCCACTAGCGGGACCTACGAGCAGTACTTC
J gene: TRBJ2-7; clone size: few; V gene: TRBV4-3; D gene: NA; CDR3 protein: CASSQDQSLADEQYF; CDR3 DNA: TGCGCCAGCAGCCAAGATCAGTCCCTAGCCGACGAGCAGTACTTC
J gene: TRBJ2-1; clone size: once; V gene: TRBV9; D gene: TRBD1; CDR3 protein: CASSGTGHISYNEQFF; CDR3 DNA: TGTGCTTCGTCCGGGACAGGCCACATTTCCTACAATGAGCAGTTCTTC
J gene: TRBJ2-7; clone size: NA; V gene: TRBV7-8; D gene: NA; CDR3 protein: CASSFTLYEQYF; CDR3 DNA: TGTGCCAGCAGCTTTACCTTATACGAGCAGTACTTC